This is a list of T cell receptor beta chains from one sample in a study of T-cell reconstitution after alpha-beta-depleted transplantation in children. TCRdb re-analysed the PCR reads in MiXCR, keeping a single row per CDR3 protein. Of about 540,000 distinct CDR3 sequences detected, 20% to 30% appear once; the ten largest clones hold just over 35%. The sample here was PBMCs, taken before TCRalphabeta/CD19-depleted stem cell transplant. All receptors derive from a boy younger than two with Wiskott-Aldrich syndrome, due to receive a stem cell transplant. CDR3s leave out the opening cysteine and the closing phenylalanine or tryptophan.

>TRBV7-2|13
ASSLDKSSYNEQF
>TRBV7-9|11
ASSQGPDYEQY
>TRBV6-6|10
ASRIKQETQY
>TRBV7-2|14
ASSLAPGLSQETQY
>TRBV29-1|12
SVPGRASYNEQF
>TRBV9|15
ASSVALGSGAYNEQF
>TRBV27|13
ASSLMRRRVYEQY
>TRBV10-3|11
ASTRFENQPQH
>TRBV5-1|13
ASSLAAGTLNEQF
>TRBV28|13
ASSSPENSNQPQH
>TRBV4-2|15
ASSQADTGLAGETQN
>TRBV27|13
ASSLYPGSGDEQF
>TRBV5-4|12
ASSLYGQQETQY
>TRBV2|13
ASSDPRREGEEQY
>TRBV24-1|11
ATSDLRDTLQY
>TRBV5-1|16
ASSLRGGQWGSYNEQF
>TRBV20-1|13
SASPEGRAYSPLH
>TRBV29-1|10
SVGDRVYEQY
>TRBV3-1|13
ASSQTDRGWGKLF
>TRBV28|14
ASSSPLASSLYEQY
>TRBV3-1|13
ASSRAGGLSNEQF
>TRBV14|13
ASSQGGRTQETQY
>TRBV12-3/TRBV12-4|16
ASSRTPGQGISEETQY
>TRBV5-1|16
ASEPGLAGGPEYNEQF
>TRBV14|13
ASSQGQSANEKLF
>TRBV15|14
ATSRARLESTDTQY
>TRBV7-9|14
ASSYKPPGYQETQY
>TRBV20-1|11
SVGEITYNEQF
>TRBV30|12
AWSVRTTNEKLF
>TRBV7-3|11
ASSPTVHHEQY
>TRBV7-9|12
ASSFSQGNSPLH
>TRBV20-1|11
SAIWYPYNEQF
>TRBV18|9
ASSRRTEAF
>TRBV27|14
ASSQPPGLAAYEQY
>TRBV5-1|14
ASSLEFAGLGETQY